Below are 9 T cell receptor beta chains sequenced from a single sample in a study of blood T cell repertoires in COVID-19. The protocol was immunoSEQ multiplex PCR, while the TCRdb copy is restricted to in-frame clones and leaves out a portion. The table includes some 110,000 clones, over 70% detected once. The sample was peripheral blood. The receptors were gathered from a woman in her seventies with acute or convalescent COVID-19.

V is TRBV7-9 and J is TRBJ1-2; no clear D gene. Germline CDR1 SEHNR, CDR2 FQNEAQ (reference sequence). With 2 bases removed from V and 14 bases from J, the gap between germline ends came to 21 bases. The CDR3 covers 14 residues. The CDR3 protein is CASSLTSPTDLGTF. The CDR3 region has the DNA TGTGCCAGCAGCTTAACCTCCCCTACAGACCTTGGGACCTTC.

The chain links TRBV5-1 to TRBJ2-5; TRBD2 agrees at 12 bases. Germline CDR1 SGHRS, CDR2 YFSETQ. Unmatched junction bases numbered 5, after V lost 4 bases and J lost 1 base. The CDR3 has 16 residues. CDR3 nucleotide sequence: TGCGCCAGCAGCCCGAGACTAGCGGGGGCCCAAGAGACCCAGTACTTC. Residues: CASSPRLAGAQETQYF.

This rearrangement joins TRBV29-1 to TRBJ2-1; 11 bases are shared with TRBD2. With V trimmed by 4 bases and J by 4 bases, 3 bases remained unmatched. The length of the CDR3 is 14 residues. CDR1 is SQVTM and CDR2 is ANQGSEA in the germline V gene. In DNA form, the CDR3 reads TGCAGCGTTGGCACTAGCGGGAGATACAATGAGCAGTTCTTC. Translation gives CSVGTSGRYNEQFF.

This clone was seen a few times. V usage is TRBV20-1 and J usage is TRBJ1-2; D call uncertain. The CDR3 contains 11 residues. CDR1 DFQATT and CDR2 SNEGSKA come from the germline V gene (reference sequence). V was pared by 6 bases and J by 7 bases, with 12 bases between. As DNA, the CDR3 is TGCAGTGCGACGACATTGGGTGGCTACACCTTC. Protein sequence: CSATTLGGYTF.

This chain joins TRBV5-1 and TRBJ2-7, with TRBD2 identical over 8 bases. CDR3 length: 15 amino acids. The V gene end was trimmed by 0 bases and the J gene end by 6 bases; junction bases not matched to a gene: 8. The germline gives CDR1 SGHRS, CDR2 YFSETQ. CDR3 nucleotide sequence: TGCGCCAGCAGCTTGGACTTCGCGGGAGGCCGCGAGCAGTACTTC. Translation: CASSLDFAGGREQYF.

The V call is TRBV3-1 (or the pseudogene TRBV3-2), the J call TRBJ1-1; the D is unclear. The CDR3 is made up of 15 amino acids. From germline, CDR1 is LGHDT and CDR2 YNNKEL (reference sequence). The V gene lost 0 bases and the J gene lost 1 base, with 9 bases spanning the gap. In DNA form, the CDR3 reads TGTGCCAGCAGCCAAGACGGACTTCCGAACACTGAAGCTTTCTTT. Amino acid sequence: CASSQDGLPNTEAFF.

CDR3: CAISVTGVAEAFF. CDR3 nucleotide sequence: TGTGCCATCAGTGTGACAGGGGTGGCTGAAGCTTTCTTT. The chain links TRBV10-3 to TRBJ1-1; TRBD1 matches at 8 bases. The CDR3 length is 13 residues. V dropped 4 bases and J dropped 6; count of bases not matched to a gene: 4. Germline V gene data show CDR1 as ENHRY and CDR2 as SYGVKD.

This chain connects TRBV9 to TRBJ2-3; D is unresolved. The germline V gene encodes CDR1 SGDLS and CDR2 YYNGEE. CDR3 length equals 12 residues. V lost 4 bases to trimming and J lost 4 bases, with 7 bases between them. The CDR3 here is CASSPLADTQYF. In DNA form, the CDR3 reads TGTGCCAGCAGCCCCTTAGCAGATACGCAGTATTTT.

The chain combines TRBV29-1 with TRBJ2-1; tentative D call: TRBD1 (6 bases). The V gene's germline CDR1 is SQVTM and CDR2 ANQGSEA. V shed 5 bases and J shed 6 bases, with 11 bases lying between them. The CDR3 consists of 12 residues. The CDR3 reads CSVNQGINEQFF. In nucleotides, the CDR3 is TGCAGCGTTAATCAGGGGATCAATGAGCAGTTCTTC.